The 28 T cell receptor beta chains presented below share a single source sample, sequenced in a study of prognosis after radiotherapy for stage I lung cancer. Two-round multiplex PCR on genomic DNA was the method by which TCR beta CDR3 was amplified. Round-one PCR had primers specific to each TRBV and TRBJ gene. TCRdb itself ran the multiplex PCR reads through MiXCR, one entry per CDR3 protein. The data contain nearly 35,000 distinct CDR3 sequences, less than 40% of them singletons. The specimen comprised PBMCs, sampled before or after stereotactic body radiation therapy (not recorded which). These receptors all come from a donor of 50 years or more with non-small cell lung cancer.

This clonotype has a count of ten or more. The rearrangement links TRBV4-1 to TRBJ1-5; D remains ambiguous. The CDR3 has 13 residues. The germline V and J ends were trimmed by 2 bases and 8 bases, with 10 bases remaining between them. From germline, CDR1 is MGHRA and CDR2 YSYEKL. The CDR3 DNA reads as TGCGCCAGCAGCCAACTGGGGTCGGAGCCCCAGCATTTT. Protein product: CASSQLGSEPQHF.

This clonotype was detected ten times or more. This rearrangement joins TRBV3-1 to TRBJ2-1; tentatively, D is TRBD2 (6 bases). Germline V gene lookup returns CDR1 LGHDT and CDR2 YNNKEL (reference sequence). Trimming took 3 bases from V and 7 from J, leaving 16 bases between them. There are 15 residues in the CDR3. CDR3 amino acids: CASSHPAGYFNEQFF. The DNA for the CDR3 is TGTGCCAGCAGCCATCCAGCGGGCTATTTTAATGAGCAGTTCTTC.

This clonotype was observed many times. This rearrangement joins TRBV5-1 to TRBJ2-5, with 7 bases identical to TRBD1. The V and J ends lost 2 bases and 3 bases, in that order; junction bases with no gene match: 1. CDR3 length: 13 amino acids. Germline V gene data show CDR1 as SGHRS and CDR2 as YFSETQ. DNA for the CDR3: TGCGCCAGCAGCTTCGACAGGGAAGAGACCCAGTACTTC. Protein sequence: CASSFDREETQYF.

The V gene is TRBV29-1, the J gene TRBJ1-3, with no clear D. This CDR3 is 13 amino acids long. The germline V gene encodes CDR1 SQVTM and CDR2 ANQGSEA. V was clipped by 4 bases and J by 9 bases, with 16 bases between them. The CDR3 reads CSVGVTSRSTIYF. The CDR3 coding sequence is TGCAGCGTTGGAGTTACCTCTCGAAGCACCATATATTTT.

A note on this clonotype: Since a much larger clone is just one base distant, this may be a read error. J is TRBJ2-5 and V is TRBV15, with no clear D. V shed 0 bases and J shed 2 bases, with 10 bases lying between them. The CDR3 runs to 15 residues. From germline, CDR1 is LNHNV and CDR2 YYDKDF (reference sequence). CDR3 amino acids: CATSREAYRQETQYF. The CDR3 DNA reads as TGTGCCACCAGCAGAGAAGCATACAGACAAGAGACCCAGTACTTC.

The count of this clonotype is one. This chain uses TRBV28 with TRBJ2-7, with D unresolved. Germline CDR1 and CDR2: MDHEN and SYDVKM. This CDR3 is built from 15 residues. Deletions cut 7 bases from V and 0 bases from J, with 16 bases between. CDR3 in amino acids: CASIFSAGSSYEQYF. CDR3 bases: TGTGCCAGCATTTTCTCGGCAGGTAGCTCCTACGAGCAGTACTTC.

This clonotype showed up many times. The chain couples TRBV30 to TRBJ2-1; D is undetermined. Deletions cut 2 bases from V and 10 bases from J, with 15 bases between. The CDR3 runs to 13 residues. Germline values: CDR1 GTSNPN, CDR2 SVGIG (reference sequence). The CDR3 loop is CAWSRSNTLEQFF. DNA of the CDR3: TGTGCCTGGAGTAGGTCCAACACCCTGGAGCAGTTCTTC.

A note on this clonotype: Germline and junction disagree at one end, which may indicate a read error. The genes are TRBV7-8 and TRBJ1-1; tentatively, D is TRBD1 (5 bases). This CDR3 contains 13 residues. Germline CDR1 is SGHVS and CDR2 is FQNEAQ. CDR3 sequence: CAISHTRGTEAFF. The CDR3 bases are TGTGCCATCAGCCACACGAGGGGCACTGAAGCTTTCTTT.

Details on this clonotype: The germline gene is not matched at one end of the junction; a read error may be the cause. The gene calls are TRBV28 and TRBJ1-3, with a possible D match to TRBD1 (6 bases). The CDR3 is 13 residues long. CDR1 is MDHEN, CDR2 SYDVKM, per germline. The CDR3 spells CASSVQGLNTIYF. The CDR3 nucleotides read TGTGCCAGCAGTGTACAGGGTCTCAACACTATATATTTT.

This sequence joins TRBV28 and TRBJ1-2; unclear D gene. In germline, CDR1 is MDHEN, CDR2 SYDVKM. The CDR3 extends over 15 amino acids. V was trimmed by 7 bases and J by 1 base, leaving 16 bases between them. The CDR3 DNA is TGTGCCAGCATCCTCATGGACCGAGATAACTATGGCTACACCTTC. Translated: CASILMDRDNYGYTF.

This clonotype has a count of ten or more. V usage is TRBV5-1 and J usage is TRBJ2-5; TRBD2 is a possible D gene (5 bases). CDR1 is SGHRS, CDR2 YFSETQ, per germline. V shed 5 bases and J shed 5 bases, with 13 bases lying between them. This CDR3 contains 13 residues. CDR3 in DNA: TGCGCCAGCAGAATGGGATCGGGGGAGACCCAGTACTTC. Translating it yields CASRMGSGETQYF.

The sample holds many counts of this clonotype. The gene calls are TRBV7-9 and TRBJ1-6, with TRBD1 matching over 7 bases. J lost 7 bases, V lost 2 bases, and 2 bases had no gene match. This CDR3 comprises 14 residues. Germline lookup yields CDR1 SEHNR and CDR2 FQNEAQ (reference sequence). The CDR3 loop reads CASSLPGGNSPLHF. The CDR3 DNA follows: TGTGCCAGCAGCTTACCAGGGGGAAATTCACCCCTCCACTTT.

Regarding this clonotype: A much more abundant neighbour one base away suggests this may be a read error. The J gene is TRBJ1-1, the V gene TRBV5-1; D remains unclear. V dropped 1 base and J dropped 1 base, with 8 bases sitting between them. The length of the CDR3 is 14 residues. Germline lookup yields CDR1 SGHRS and CDR2 YFSETQ. The CDR3 sequence: CASSLRSPNTEAFF. For the CDR3, the DNA is TGCGCCAGCAGCTTGAGGTCCCCGAACACTGAAGCTTTCTTT.

This clonotype was picked up a small number of times. A junction end diverges from the germline sequence, so it may reflect a read error. This chain joins TRBV3-1 and TRBJ1-4, with D perhaps matching TRBD1 (6 bases). Germline V gene data show CDR1 as LGHDT and CDR2 as YNNKEL (reference sequence). The CDR3 spans 14 residues. This CDR3 is CASNQGQSGEKLFF. The CDR3 coding sequence is TGTGCCAGCAACCAAGGACAGTCGGGGGAAAAACTGTTTTTT.

The table lists this clonotype with many counts. This CDR3 is CAISESRGEGSQPQHF. The CDR3 nucleotides are TGTGCCATCAGTGAGTCGAGGGGGGAGGGGAGCCAGCCCCAGCATTTT. The chain employs TRBV10-3 and TRBJ1-5; possibly TRBD1 for D (6 bases). V lost 0 bases to trimming and J lost 7 bases, with 16 bases between them. The CDR3 is 16 residues long. Germline assignment: CDR1 ENHRY and CDR2 SYGVKD.

This clonotype was recorded once. The V and J genes are TRBV20-1 and TRBJ2-2, with D unclear. The V and J ends lost 0 bases and 6 bases respectively, with 26 bases between them. From germline, CDR1 is DFQATT and CDR2 SNEGSKA (reference sequence). This CDR3 comprises 19 residues. This CDR3 is CSARDSFSRYPARAGELFF. The CDR3 DNA reads TGCAGTGCTAGAGATAGTTTTAGTCGCTACCCCGCCCGGGCCGGGGAGCTGTTTTTT.

The chain links TRBV6-2 or TRBV6-3 to TRBJ2-7; 7 bases agree with TRBD1. The CDR3 consists of 14 residues. Germline V lookup: CDR1 MNHEY, CDR2 SVGEGT. V trimming: 10 bases; J trimming: 1 base; junction bases outside the gene matches: 10. CDR3 sequence (DNA): TGTGCCAATACTCAGAACAGGGGTTCCTACGAGCAGTACTTC. Translation gives CANTQNRGSYEQYF.

The sample holds many counts of this clonotype. The chain carries TRBV6-5 and TRBJ1-1; weak D call: TRBD1 (5 bases). Looked up from germline, CDR1 is MNHEY and CDR2 is SVGAGI. The CDR3 is 11 residues long. Deletions cut 2 bases from V and 11 bases from J, with 9 bases between. CDR3 sequence: CASSYGGKAFF. The CDR3 bases are TGTGCCAGCAGTTACGGGGGGAAGGCTTTCTTT.

As to this clonotype: A much larger clone sits a single nucleotide away, making a read error possible. This rearrangement joins TRBV9 to TRBJ2-7; D ambiguous. Per the germline V gene, CDR1 is SGDLS and CDR2 is YYNGEE. The CDR3 runs to 14 residues. CDR3 in DNA: TGTGCCAGCAGCGTCGACTCCCGAGCCTACGAGCAGCACTTC. Translated: CASSVDSRAYEQHF.

The chain is built from TRBV7-8 and TRBJ1-6; D possibly corresponds to TRBD1 (6 bases). CDR1 SGHVS and CDR2 FQNEAQ come from the germline V gene. The CDR3 sequence is 14 residues long. V shed 2 bases and J shed 7 bases, with 9 bases lying between them. The DNA of the CDR3 is TGTGCCAGCAGCTTATCACAGGGAAATTCACCCCTCCACTTT. This codes for CASSLSQGNSPLHF.

This clonotype was recorded at least ten times. The J gene is TRBJ1-4, the V gene TRBV9; maybe TRBD1 (6 bases). V shed 3 bases and J shed 4 bases, with 16 bases lying between them. The CDR3 is 16 residues long. Germline CDR1 is SGDLS and CDR2 is YYNGEE. In DNA form, the CDR3 reads TGTGCCAGCAGCGAGTACGGCGGGGACAATAATGAAAAACTGTTTTTT. The encoded protein is CASSEYGGDNNEKLFF. The full variable domain, completed using reference TRBV9 and TRBJ1-4, is DSGVTQTPKHLITATGQRVTLRCSPRSGDLSVYWYQQSLDQGLQFLIQYYNGEERAKGNILERFSAQQFPDLHSELNLSSLELGDSALYFCASSEYGGDNNEKLFFGSGTQLSVL.

V is TRBV29-1 and J is TRBJ2-2; TRBD2 agrees at 7 bases. The CDR3 has 15 amino acids. The V segment lost 1 base and the J segment 0 bases; nucleotides outside the gene matches: 2. Germline lookup yields CDR1 SQVTM and CDR2 ANQGSEA. CDR3 sequence reads: CSVEASGTNTGELFF. Written as DNA, the CDR3 is TGCAGCGTTGAAGCGAGCGGGACGAACACCGGGGAGCTGTTTTTT.

This clonotype has at least ten counts. This chain links TRBV29-1 with TRBJ1-1, with D uncertain. The CDR3 contains 13 residues. Trimming shortened V by 4 bases and J by 3 bases, and 12 bases separated the two germline ends. Per the germline V gene, CDR1 is SQVTM and CDR2 is ANQGSEA. CDR3 nucleotide sequence: TGCAGCGTTGCGACTGGTGGAGACACTGAAGCTTTCTTT. Its translation is CSVATGGDTEAFF.

This clonotype has at least ten counts. This chain links TRBV19 with TRBJ1-4; no clear D gene. Germline-derived CDR1 and CDR2 are LNHDA and SQIVND (reference sequence). Trimming stripped 2 bases from V and 4 bases from J, with 8 bases between. This CDR3 has 14 residues. The CDR3 region is CASSIQRNNEKLFF. DNA for the CDR3: TGTGCCAGTAGTATACAGCGAAATAATGAAAAACTGTTTTTT.

The chain recombines TRBV6-2 or TRBV6-3 with TRBJ1-1; 10 bases are a match to TRBD1. V lost 6 bases to trimming and J lost 0 bases; unmatched junction nucleotides: 10. This CDR3 is 17 amino acids long. In germline, CDR1 is MNHEY, CDR2 SVGEGT. The DNA for the CDR3 is TGTGCCAGCAGCAAGAAACCGGGACAGGGGATGAACACTGAAGCTTTCTTT. Amino acid sequence: CASSKKPGQGMNTEAFF.

This clonotype has at least ten counts. CDR3 nucleotides: TGTGCCAGCGAGAAGAAGCGGGGGGGCTCAGAGACCCAGTACTTC. Translated: CASEKKRGGSETQYF. V and J are TRBV6-2 or TRBV6-3 and TRBJ2-5; 10 bases line up with TRBD2. Germline CDR1 reads MNHEY; CDR2 reads SVGEGT. V was pared by 8 bases and J by 4 bases, with 10 bases of the junction left unmatched. The CDR3 runs to 15 residues.

As to this clonotype: Just one base apart from a much larger clone, this may be a read error. V is TRBV3-1 and J is TRBJ2-3, with D tentatively TRBD2 (5 bases). Germline CDR1 LGHDT, CDR2 YNNKEL (reference sequence). This CDR3 spans 17 amino acids. In DNA, the CDR3 is TGTGCCGGCAGCCAACGGGCGCGGGCGGAGGGCACAGATACGCAGTATTTT. Encoded protein: CAGSQRARAEGTDTQYF.

This clonotype was observed at least ten times. This chain joins TRBV27 and TRBJ2-1, with 8 positions matching TRBD2. The CDR3 loop spans 15 amino acids. Germline assignment: CDR1 MNHEY and CDR2 SMNVEV (reference sequence). V trimming: 2 bases; J trimming: 3 bases; junction bases outside the gene matches: 3. Written as DNA, the CDR3 is TGTGCCAGCAGTTTAGGGAGCGGGAGCTACAATGAGCAGTTCTTC. Protein sequence: CASSLGSGSYNEQFF.